In its sample, the clone carrying this TCR beta chain was seen a few times. Its antigen is not identified. The data belong to a study of identical twins. TCRdb re-called the 5' RACE reads through MiXCR, storing one row per CDR3 protein. The sample lists about 720,000 distinct CDR3 sequences, less than 10% occurring once. The study's findings and limits: Cord blood's abundant beta clonotypes had fewer insertions, unlike memory repertoires.

This CDR3 is built from 16 residues. V gave up 6 bases and J gave up 6 bases; unmatched junction bases: 7. Looked up from germline, CDR1 is MNHGY and CDR2 is SAAAGT. The same sample was also studied in work on yellow fever vaccine responses in identical twins.

The receptor's source is a woman aged 18-29 years in good health. The chain links TRBV6-8 to TRBJ2-3; TRBD2 agrees at 15 bases. Sample: PBMCs. CDR3 residues: CASSSGLAGGLDTQYF. CDR3 sequence (DNA): TGTGCCAGCAGCTCCGGACTAGCGGGGGGGTTGGATACGCAGTATTTT.